These 25 T cell receptor beta chains share one sample of origin, sequenced in a study of CD8+ T cells in alopecia areata. Treatment defined: oral pan-JAK inhibitor, 5-10 mg twice daily. As the sequencing template, cDNA was produced by extracting RNA and reverse transcribing it. The method was immunoSEQ multiplex PCR; TCRdb's version includes in-frame clones alone and lacks a portion of them. The repertoire holds more than 150,000 clones, with roughly 64% as singletons. The sequenced sample was CD8+ T cells sorted from blood, obtained at week 24, from a patient treated with tofacitinib. The receptor source for this set is a human donor with alopecia areata.

The J gene is TRBJ2-1, the V gene TRBV7-9; 7 bases agree with TRBD1. The V and J ends lost 4 bases and 4 bases, in that order; junction bases with no gene match: 13. The CDR3 contains 17 residues. Germline V gene data show CDR1 as SEHNR and CDR2 as FQNEAQ (reference sequence). The CDR3 bases are TGTGCCAGCAGCTCTACTGAAGGGGGCGCGAATTACAATGAGCAGTTCTTC. Translated, it gives CASSSTEGGANYNEQFF.

This chain uses TRBV7-9 with TRBJ2-3; 8 positions agree with TRBD1. This CDR3 is 17 amino acids long. Per the germline V gene, CDR1 is SEHNR and CDR2 is FQNEAQ (reference sequence). V shed 5 bases and J 4 bases; nucleotides not matched to a gene: 14. The CDR3 sequence: CASSTIQGAAAPDTQYF. CDR3 DNA: TGTGCCAGCAGCACGATCCAGGGGGCGGCAGCCCCAGATACGCAGTATTTT.

The DNA for the CDR3 is TGTGCCAGCAGCTTCGGATACGGGCAAGATACGCAGTATTTT. Its translation: CASSFGYGQDTQYF. The gene calls are TRBV5-6 and TRBJ2-3; D gene ambiguous. The length of the CDR3 is 14 residues. Germline V gives CDR1 SGHDT, CDR2 YYEEEE. V lost 2 bases, J lost 5 bases, and 12 bases lay in between.

This clone turned up a few times. This chain joins TRBV2 and TRBJ2-7; D gene ambiguous. This CDR3 spans 11 amino acids. Germline V gene data show CDR1 as SNHLY and CDR2 as FYNNEI. With 7 bases removed from V and 4 bases from J, the gap between germline ends came to 8 bases. The CDR3 reads CASKGKYEQYF. The DNA for the CDR3 is TGTGCCAGCAAGGGAAAGTACGAGCAGTACTTC. The variable domain in full, completed from reference TRBV2 and TRBJ2-7, reads EPEVTQTPSHQVTQMGQEVILRCVPISNHLYFYWYRQILGQKVEFLVSFYNNEISEKSEIFDDQFSVERPDGSNFTLKIRSTKLEDSAMYFCASKGKYEQYFGPGTRLTVT.

This clone was seen a few times. Additional DNA sequences in this sample encode the identical CDR3. This chain connects TRBV11-2 to TRBJ2-2, with D unresolved. Germline values: CDR1 SGHAT, CDR2 FQNNGV. Trimming shortened V by 1 base and J by 5 bases, and 2 bases separated the two germline ends. The CDR3 length is 12 residues. In nucleotides, the CDR3 is TGTGCCAGCAGCTTAGGGACCGGGGAGCTGTTTTTT. Residues: CASSLGTGELFF. Together with reference TRBV11-2 and TRBJ2-2, the CDR3 gives the full variable domain: EAGVAQSPRYKIIEKRQSVAFWCNPISGHATLYWYQQILGQGPKLLIQFQNNGVVDDSQLPKDRFSAERLKGVDSTLKIQPAKLEDSAVYLCASSLGTGELFFGEGSRLTVL.

A few counts support this clone. The CDR3 spells CASSQASGGAKEGETQYF. The CDR3 DNA sequence: TGTGCCAGCAGCCAAGCTAGCGGGGGGGCTAAGGAGGGAGAGACCCAGTACTTC. The rearrangement joins TRBV4-2 to TRBJ2-5, with 12 bases matching TRBD2. Germline assignment: CDR1 LGHNA and CDR2 YNFKEQ. Germline trimming cut 1 base from V and 4 bases from J; bases unmatched to any gene: 10. CDR3 size: 18 residues.

This chain joins TRBV13 and TRBJ1-2; D may be TRBD1 (5 bases). The germline V gene has CDR1 PRHDT and CDR2 FYEKMQ (reference sequence). V was pared by 1 base and J by 5 bases, with 14 bases between. The CDR3 runs 15 residues. CDR3 sequence: CASSLAQGVRYGYTF. CDR3 in DNA: TGTGCCAGCAGCTTAGCGCAGGGAGTGCGGTATGGCTACACCTTC.

V gene TRBV19 combines with J gene TRBJ1-1; no reliable D call. V was shortened by 3 bases and J by 4 bases, with 9 bases between the two germline ends. Germline CDR1 and CDR2: LNHDA and SQIVND (reference sequence). The CDR3 runs to 13 residues. The CDR3 region is CASSMFEGTEAFF. The CDR3 DNA reads as TGTGCCAGTAGTATGTTCGAGGGCACTGAAGCTTTCTTT. Supplemented by reference TRBV19 and TRBJ1-1, the full variable domain reads DGGITQSPKYLFRKEGQNVTLSCEQNLNHDAMYWYRQDPGQGLRLIYYSQIVNDFQKGDIAEGYSVSREKKESFPLTVTSAQKNPTAFYLCASSMFEGTEAFFGQGTRLTVV.

The V and J genes are TRBV29-1 and TRBJ2-1; 9 bases agree with TRBD1. The V segment lost 7 bases and the J segment 0 bases; nucleotides outside the gene matches: 4. Germline V gives CDR1 SQVTM, CDR2 ANQGSEA. This CDR3 has 14 amino acids. CDR3 in amino acids: CSAMTGGSYNEQFF. The CDR3, as DNA: TGCAGCGCGATGACAGGGGGCTCCTACAATGAGCAGTTCTTC.

The chain joins TRBV6-1 to TRBJ1-4; D is uncertain. CDR3 length: 15 amino acids. The germline gives CDR1 MNHNS, CDR2 SASEGT. V lost 2 bases and J lost 7, with 14 bases in between. The CDR3 region is CASSESAGRPEKLFF. The DNA for the CDR3 is TGTGCCAGCAGTGAATCGGCAGGACGGCCTGAAAAACTGTTTTTT.

With regard to this clone: Other DNA sequences in the sample encode the same CDR3. The genes are TRBV4-1 and TRBJ2-3; unclear D gene. Trimming stripped 1 base from V and 4 bases from J, with 3 bases between. The CDR3 consists of 12 residues. Germline V lookup: CDR1 MGHRA, CDR2 YSYEKL. CDR3 amino acids: CASSQGADTQYF. For the CDR3, the DNA is TGCGCCAGCAGCCAAGGGGCAGATACGCAGTATTTT.

J is TRBJ1-5 and V is TRBV15; D might be TRBD1 (5 bases). Trimming stripped 5 bases from V and 5 bases from J, with 13 bases between. In germline, CDR1 is LNHNV, CDR2 YYDKDF (reference sequence). The CDR3 is 14 residues long. The DNA for the CDR3 is TGTGCCACCAGCCCCCTAGGGGCATATCAGCCCCAGCATTTT. It codes for CATSPLGAYQPQHF.

The V gene is TRBV19, the J gene TRBJ2-2; 7 nucleotides line up with TRBD1. The CDR3 has 16 residues. V lost 4 bases to trimming and J lost 7 bases; unmatched junction nucleotides: 12. The germline V gene has CDR1 LNHDA and CDR2 SQIVND (reference sequence). CDR3 DNA: TGTGCCAGTAGTACAACAGGGGTGAGCCGTCACGGGGAGCTGTTTTTT. It is translated as CASSTTGVSRHGELFF.

This rearrangement joins TRBV29-1 to TRBJ1-2; 8 bases map to TRBD1. This CDR3 contains 12 residues. Trimming cost V 5 bases and J 8 bases; bases outside gene matches: 7. Germline CDR1 SQVTM, CDR2 ANQGSEA. This CDR3 is CSVPGGAGGYTF. The CDR3 coding sequence is TGCAGCGTTCCAGGGGGCGCAGGGGGCTACACCTTC.

The rearrangement uses TRBV5-1 and TRBJ2-5, with D possibly being TRBD1 or TRBD2 (5 bases each). V lost 0 bases, J lost 3 bases, and 12 bases lay in between. The CDR3 is 15 amino acids. The germline gives CDR1 SGHRS, CDR2 YFSETQ. Here the CDR3 reads CASSLAGATEETQYF. DNA of the CDR3: TGCGCCAGCAGCTTGGCCGGGGCGACAGAAGAGACCCAGTACTTC.

V usage is TRBV27 and J usage is TRBJ1-5; D is unclear. Germline V gene lookup returns CDR1 MNHEY and CDR2 SMNVEV (reference sequence). The CDR3 is 13 amino acids. The V and J ends lost 3 bases and 5 bases respectively, with 8 bases between them. This chain's CDR3 is CASSLVKDQPQHF. CDR3 sequence (DNA): TGTGCCAGCAGTTTGGTTAAGGATCAGCCCCAGCATTTT.

This clone came up once. V gene TRBV29-1 combines with J gene TRBJ2-1; 8 nucleotides line up with TRBD2. The CDR3 has 16 amino acids. V shed 1 base, J shed 3 bases, and the junction held 8 bases outside the gene matches. The germline gives CDR1 SQVTM, CDR2 ANQGSEA. The CDR3 here is CSVEGWPGRGYNEQFF. CDR3 sequence (DNA): TGCAGCGTTGAAGGGTGGCCCGGGAGGGGCTACAATGAGCAGTTCTTC.

Written as DNA, the CDR3 is TGTGCCAGCAGCCAAGACGGGGTGCGGGAACAAGAGACCCAGTACTTC. Amino acids: CASSQDGVREQETQYF. The chain recombines TRBV13 with TRBJ2-5; a weak D match, TRBD2 (6 bases). The CDR3 consists of 16 residues. V dropped 5 bases and J dropped 2 bases, with 18 bases sitting between them. Germline V lookup: CDR1 PRHDT, CDR2 FYEKMQ (reference sequence).

Comments on this clone: The sample has other DNA sequences that encode this CDR3 too. In DNA, the CDR3 is TGTGCCAGCAGTTACTCACTGGGGGCGCAAGAGACCCAGTACTTC. Translated: CASSYSLGAQETQYF. The chain joins TRBV6-5 to TRBJ2-5; perhaps TRBD1 as D (6 bases). This CDR3 comprises 15 residues. V was cut by 0 bases and J by 2 bases, with 10 bases left in between. CDR1 MNHEY and CDR2 SVGAGI come from the germline V gene.

This chain joins TRBV5-6 and TRBJ1-5; the D gene is possibly TRBD1 (5 bases). The CDR3 totals 12 residues. CDR1 is SGHDT and CDR2 is YYEEEE in the germline V gene. The V and J ends lost 4 bases and 7 bases respectively, with 9 bases between them. As DNA, the CDR3 is TGTGCCAGCAGCCGGGGGTCCCAGCCCCAGCATTTT. Translating it yields CASSRGSQPQHF.

This clone was counted only a few times. The rearrangement uses TRBV29-1 and TRBJ1-6; perhaps TRBD1 as D (5 bases). V dropped 5 bases and J dropped 16 bases, with 15 bases sitting between them. The CDR3 spans 11 residues. Germline V gene data show CDR1 as SQVTM and CDR2 as ANQGSEA. The chain's CDR3 is CSVRDSNLLHF. The CDR3 DNA sequence: TGCAGCGTTCGAGACAGTAACCTACTCCACTTT. The full variable domain, rest sourced from reference TRBV29-1 and TRBJ1-6, is SAVISQKPSRDICQRGTSLTIQCQVDSQVTMMFWYRQQPGQSLTLIATANQGSEATYESGFVIDKFPISRPNLTFSTLTVSNMSPEDSSIYLCSVRDSNLLHFGNGTRLTVT.

The chain recombines TRBV10-3 with TRBJ2-7; no firm D call. Trimming pared 2 bases from V and 5 bases from J, leaving 7 bases between. This CDR3 has 12 residues. Germline V gene data show CDR1 as ENHRY and CDR2 as SYGVKD. CDR3 sequence reads: CAISEVWDEQYF. CDR3 DNA: TGTGCCATCAGTGAGGTCTGGGACGAGCAGTACTTC.

The CDR3 spells CAIMGSNYGYTF. In DNA form, the CDR3 reads TGTGCCATCATGGGCAGTAACTATGGCTACACCTTC. The genes are TRBV10-3 and TRBJ1-2; D is undetermined. V lost 7 bases, J lost 1 base, and 7 bases lay in between. This CDR3 has 12 residues. CDR1 is ENHRY and CDR2 is SYGVKD in the germline V gene.

This clone turned up a few times. The V and J genes are TRBV12-5 and TRBJ1-6, with D unclear. V shed 5 bases and J shed 8 bases, with 7 bases lying between them. Germline CDR1 and CDR2: LGHNT and FRNRAP. The CDR3 loop spans 12 amino acids. CDR3: CASGIGDSPLHF. The CDR3, as DNA: TGTGCTAGTGGTATCGGGGATTCACCCCTCCACTTT. The full variable domain, in which reference TRBV12-5 and TRBJ1-6 provide the parts outside the CDR3, is DARVTQTPRHKVTEMGQEVTMRCQPILGHNTVFWYRQTMMQGLELLAYFRNRAPLDDSGMPKDRFSAEMPDATLATLKIQPSEPRDSAVYFCASGIGDSPLHFGNGTRLTVT.

The V and J genes are TRBV28 and TRBJ1-4; 7 nucleotides agree with TRBD1. This CDR3 contains 16 residues. Germline V CDR1 and CDR2: MDHEN, SYDVKM. V shed 3 bases, J shed 8 bases, and the junction held 12 bases outside the gene matches. The CDR3 sequence: CASSFWQGVGHEKLFF. The DNA for the CDR3 is TGTGCCAGCAGTTTCTGGCAGGGGGTAGGTCACGAAAAACTGTTTTTT.